This T cell receptor beta chain was documented in a study of blood T cell repertoires in COVID-19. At the level of the study: Sites across the United States, Italy and Spain contributed samples from acute and convalescent COVID-19.

Sequenced by immunoSEQ multiplex PCR; TCRdb stores in-frame clones only, minus some. The sample consists of 200,000 to 250,000 clones, about nine tenths of them appearing once. V lost 4 bases, J lost 5 bases, and 5 bases stayed unmatched. CDR1 and CDR2 (germline): MNHEY, SVGAGI. There are 14 residues in the CDR3. The sample holds one count of this clone. The clonotype originates from a man aged 55-75 years with acute or convalescent COVID-19. The chain carries TRBV6-5 and TRBJ1-5, with 7 bases fitting TRBD1. Sequencing was done on a sample of peripheral blood. The DNA for the CDR3 is TGTGCCAGCAGTTCGACAGGGACCGATCAGCCCCAGCATTTT. Translating it yields CASSSTGTDQPQHF.